The clone carrying this T cell receptor (beta chain) was seen repeatedly, ten times or more. The CDR3 is made up of 14 amino acids. Deletions cut 1 base from V and 2 bases from J, with 9 bases between. Germline lookup yields CDR1 MGHRA and CDR2 YSYEKL. MiXCR, applied by TCRdb to the PCR reads, yields one record per CDR3 protein. The sample has roughly 50,000 distinct CDR3 sequences, 20% to 25% seen once. The sample comes from a study of molecular identifiers for immune sequencing clone quantification. Sequenced input: naive CD8+ T cells from blood, with Jurkat cell RNA spiked in. The subset is: FACS-sorted CD8+CD4-CCR7+CD45RA+ naive T cells. This chain uses TRBV4-1 with TRBJ2-7; perhaps TRBD2 as D (6 bases). The sequence was collected from a human donor in good health. Some libraries in this study had Jurkat cell RNA spiked in. The CDR3 is CASSQVEGTYEQYF. DNA for the CDR3: TGCGCCAGCAGCCAAGTGGAGGGGACCTACGAGCAGTACTTC.